These 24 T cell receptor beta chains originate from one sample sequenced in a study of CXCR3-negative and CXCR3-positive naive CD8 T cells. Study-wide results and limits: More hydrophobic TRB CDR3s occurred in CXCR3-positive than in CXCR3-negative naive cells.

Their recognized antigens are unknown. The authors made the TRB cDNA libraries by 5' RACE using UMI labels. TCRdb processed the 5' RACE reads again and assigns one entry to each CDR3 protein, with no DNA. Its table records tens of thousands of distinct CDR3 sequences. Sequencing was done on a sample of naive CXCR3+ CD8+ T cells from blood. The subset was: CD45RO-CCR7+CD27+CD95- naive CD8+ T cells expressing CXCR3 (TNR3+). The receptors come from a human donor in good health. Some clones in this sample may be carry-over from other donors' samples.

The rearrangement links TRBV25-1 to TRBJ2-3. The CDR3 consists of 16 residues. CDR1 is MGHDK, CDR2 SYGVNS, per germline. The CDR3 is CASSEDRLPSTDTQYF.

The chain uses TRBV20-1 and TRBJ2-2; TCRdb reports TRBD2, a call that lacks DNA to check it against. This CDR3 contains 14 residues. The V gene's germline CDR1 is DFQATT and CDR2 SNEGSKA (reference sequence). CDR3 residues: CSAAGGWDTGELFF.

The chain links TRBV12-3 or TRBV12-4 to TRBJ2-3. This CDR3 contains 12 residues. CDR3 sequence reads: CASRHYLDTQYF.

The chain has TRBV29-1 and TRBJ2-7; without DNA, the TCRdb call of TRBD1 cannot be checked. CDR3 length: 12 amino acids. Germline loops: CDR1 SQVTM, CDR2 ANQGSEA. CDR3 loop: CSAIQSGGEQYF.

The gene calls are TRBV6-5 and TRBJ1-1; the TCRdb D gene call, TRBD1, has no DNA to confirm it. CDR1 is MNHEY and CDR2 is SVGAGI in the germline V gene. The length of the CDR3 is 14 residues. The CDR3 sequence: CASSYSQGDTEAFF.

The chain recombines TRBV18 with TRBJ2-3; lacking DNA, the TRBD1 call made by TCRdb goes unchecked. The CDR3 extends over 14 amino acids. Germline V CDR1 and CDR2: KGHSH, LQKENI. The CDR3 protein is CASSPGAGSDTQYF.

V and J are TRBV7-2 and TRBJ2-2; TCRdb's assignment of TRBD1 cannot be checked, as there is no DNA. Germline V gene sequence: CDR1 SGHTA, CDR2 FQGNSA. The CDR3 consists of 18 residues. The CDR3 reads CASSLNVLGTSNTGELFF. Supplemented by reference TRBV7-2 and TRBJ2-2, the full variable domain reads GAGVSQSPSNKVTEKGKDVELRCDPISGHTALYWYRQSLGQGLEFLIYFQGNSAPDKSGLPSDRFSAERTGGSVSTLTIQRTQQEDSAVYLCASSLNVLGTSNTGELFFGEGSRLTVL.

This chain joins TRBV7-3 and TRBJ2-1; the D gene TCRdb calls, TRBD2, cannot be checked with no DNA. The CDR3 runs 14 residues. Germline V gene sequence: CDR1 SGHTA, CDR2 FQGTGA. CDR3 in amino acids: CASSLGTSGSEQFF.

V and J are TRBV9 and TRBJ2-7; the D gene TCRdb calls, TRBD1, cannot be checked with no DNA. In germline, CDR1 is SGDLS, CDR2 YYNGEE. The CDR3 covers 15 residues. CDR3 sequence reads: CASSARSGDLNEQYF.

This chain connects TRBV28 to TRBJ2-5; TCRdb indicates TRBD2, and absent DNA this call remains unverified. CDR1 and CDR2 (germline): MDHEN, SYDVKM. This CDR3 comprises 15 residues. The CDR3 here is CASSLLHQREETQYF.

The chain carries TRBV6-2 or TRBV6-3 and TRBJ1-1. CDR1 MNHEY and CDR2 SVGEGT come from the germline V gene. The CDR3 has 12 amino acids. The CDR3 region is CASSWTGSEAFF.

The chain has TRBV5-1 and TRBJ1-1. CDR3 length: 14 residues. Germline CDR1 is SGHRS and CDR2 is YFSETQ. CDR3 sequence: CASSPSGWDTEAFF.

This chain uses TRBV29-1 with TRBJ2-1; TCRdb designates TRBD2, a call that cannot be tested without DNA. The CDR3 is 12 residues long. Per the germline V gene, CDR1 is SQVTM and CDR2 is ANQGSEA. The CDR3 spells CSVDGLPNEQFF.

The J gene is TRBJ2-7, the V gene TRBV29-1; there is no DNA to check the TCRdb D call of TRBD1. Per germline, CDR1 SQVTM and CDR2 ANQGSEA. This CDR3 is 13 amino acids long. The CDR3 spells CSAFGQYSYEQYF.

The CDR3 sequence is CASSSRGTVSEQYF. V is TRBV27 and J is TRBJ2-7; TCRdb designates TRBD1, a call that cannot be tested without DNA. Germline values: CDR1 MNHEY, CDR2 SMNVEV (reference sequence). The length of the CDR3 is 14 residues.

The J gene is TRBJ2-7, the V gene TRBV14; the TCRdb call, TRBD1, lacks DNA for checking. This CDR3 has 15 amino acids. From germline, CDR1 is SGHDN and CDR2 FVKESK. CDR3 sequence reads: CASSPADRGPYEQYF.

The rearrangement joins TRBV7-9 to TRBJ2-1; TCRdb calls TRBD1, which cannot be checked without DNA. Germline V CDR1 and CDR2: SEHNR, FQNEAQ (reference sequence). The CDR3 has 16 residues. This chain's CDR3 is CASSLAGPGPYNEQFF.

This rearrangement joins TRBV12-3 or TRBV12-4 to TRBJ2-2; lacking DNA, the TRBD1 call made by TCRdb goes unchecked. The CDR3 extends over 16 amino acids. The CDR3: CASSLRQGGDTGELFF.

The chain has TRBV7-9 and TRBJ2-1; TCRdb's D gene call, TRBD2, goes unchecked for lack of DNA. Per the germline V gene, CDR1 is SEHNR and CDR2 is FQNEAQ (reference sequence). The CDR3 sequence is 19 residues long. The CDR3 reads CASSLGLAGGREAYNEQFF.

This chain joins TRBV7-3 and TRBJ1-2; TCRdb picks TRBD1, but there is no DNA to check that call. In germline, CDR1 is SGHTA, CDR2 FQGTGA. CDR3 length: 15 residues. CDR3: CATTTGTGGWYGYTF.

The gene calls are TRBV5-1 and TRBJ2-1; TCRdb's D call of TRBD1 is untestable without DNA. Germline V gene data show CDR1 as SGHRS and CDR2 as YFSETQ. CDR3 length equals 13 residues. CDR3 region: CASSYVKGDEQFF.

V gene TRBV29-1 combines with J gene TRBJ2-7; TCRdb names TRBD1, which stays unverified in the absence of DNA. The CDR3 runs to 14 residues. CDR1 is SQVTM, CDR2 ANQGSEA, per germline. This CDR3 reads CSVESPGESYEQYF.

The rearrangement links TRBV7-2 to TRBJ2-4; the D call from TCRdb, TRBD1, cannot be confirmed without DNA. The CDR3 contains 15 residues. Germline V CDR1 and CDR2: SGHTA, FQGNSA. The CDR3 here is CASSSPGQPQNIQYF.

The genes are TRBV29-1 and TRBJ2-7; TCRdb names TRBD1, which stays unverified in the absence of DNA. The CDR3 has 13 residues. Germline V gives CDR1 SQVTM, CDR2 ANQGSEA. The CDR3 sequence is CSAGTLNSYEQYF.